This record looks at one T cell receptor (beta chain) sequence and its context. Its antigen is still unknown. cDNA reverse transcribed from extracted RNA served as the sequencing template. The data were produced by immunoSEQ multiplex PCR, yet TCRdb's version contains in-frame clones alone and is incomplete. The sample holds a few hundred thousand clones, around two fifths seen once. Treatment: oral pan-JAK inhibitor, 5-10 mg twice daily. The sample comes from a study of CD8+ T cells in alopecia areata. In the study overall: The study gave tofacitinib for 6 to 18 months, then 6 months off drug. Study observations and caveats: Sharing of TCRs across patients appeared less clear than in mice, possibly for HLA-related reasons. Scalp clonality and expanded CD8+ clones among the top 100 showed significant decreases with tofacitinib. Higher clonality and more expanded CD8+ clones appeared in lesional than normal scalp.

The V gene's germline CDR1 is LNHNV and CDR2 YYDKDF (reference sequence). This CDR3 has 15 residues. V lost 3 bases to trimming and J lost 0 bases, with 9 bases between them. The specimen comprised CD4+ T cells sorted from blood, sampled at approximately week 36, from a patient treated with tofacitinib. The source is a human donor with alopecia areata. The chain carries TRBV15 and TRBJ2-1, with D tentatively TRBD2 (5 bases). CDR3 sequence reads: CATSRSGSSYNEQFF. CDR3 nucleotides: TGTGCCACCAGCAGGAGCGGTAGCTCCTACAATGAGCAGTTCTTC.